This T cell receptor (beta chain) derives from a study of shared clonotypes between healthy human individuals. On this clone itself: Antigen unknown.

Germline V lookup: CDR1 SGHTA, CDR2 FQGNSA. This CDR3 comprises 14 residues. After removal of 4 bases from V and 3 bases from J, the junction contained 5 bases not matched to a gene. Points from the study as a whole: Though the depth was large, rarefaction showed that sorted-subset sequencing was incomplete.

Naive CD8 isolation took CD45RO-negative cells positively selected for CCR7 and excluded terminally differentiated effector memory CD45RA+ cells. TCRdb keeps only in-frame clones here, not all; method: immunoSEQ multiplex PCR. Among about 800,000 clones, 96% were seen once, and the ten largest hold 0.2% to 0.25%. The specimen was naive CD8+ T cells sorted from blood. The chain uses TRBV7-2 and TRBJ1-2, with 7 bases that match TRBD1. The TCR sequence derives from a man under 40 in good health. Written as DNA, the CDR3 is TGTGCCAGCAGCTCCCCCGGGACAGACTATGGCTACACCTTC. It specifies CASSSPGTDYGYTF.